The text below deals with one TCR beta chain. These data are taken from a study of siplizumab effects on memory and regulatory T cells. CDR3 size: 14 residues. With 7 bases removed from V and 5 bases from J, the gap between germline ends came to 14 bases. Germline V gives CDR1 SNHLY, CDR2 FYNNEI. Sequenced by immunoSEQ multiplex PCR; TCRdb stores in-frame clones only, minus some. Counted here are roughly 50,000 clones, over 90% occurring once; the ten biggest clones make up more than 15%. This chain joins TRBV2 and TRBJ1-4; weak D call: TRBD1 (5 bases). The clonotype originates from a human donor in good health. The specimen was CD8+ T cells sorted from blood. The CDR3 spells CASTDRDGNEKLFF. In DNA form, the CDR3 reads TGTGCCAGCACGGACCGGGACGGAAATGAAAAACTGTTTTTT.